Listed here are 7 T cell receptor beta chains from one sample, sequenced in a study of tumor-infiltrating lymphocytes in glioblastoma multiforme. Three nested ARM-PCR rounds with V-beta and C-beta primers built TCRB libraries. TCRdb called the multiplex PCR reads again in MiXCR, with one record for every CDR3 protein. There are over 10,000 distinct CDR3 sequences in the sample; roughly 70% occur only once, and approximately 28% lies in the top ten. Sequencing was carried out using brain tumor tissue. The receptors were sampled from a male donor with glioblastoma.

Concerning this clonotype: In this CDR3 the conserved last residue, phenylalanine or tryptophan, is missing, so a read error is likely. The V and J genes are TRBV29-1 and TRBJ2-5; 13 bases map to TRBD2. Germline loops: CDR1 SQVTM, CDR2 ANQGSEA. This CDR3 has 15 residues. This CDR3 is CIVEPTSGRLETQYI. The CDR3 nucleotides read TGCATCGTCGAACCGACTAGCGGGAGGTTGGAGACCCAGTACATC.

With regard to this clonotype: A much larger clonotype is one base distant, so this may be a read error. The CDR3 nucleotides read TGCAGTGCTAGCGGGAGGGCCCTCTACAATGAGCACTTCTTC. Its translation: CSASGRALYNEHFF. The V and J genes are TRBV20-1 and TRBJ2-1, with TRBD2 matching 8 bases. Germline CDR1 and CDR2: DFQATT and SNEGSKA (reference sequence). The CDR3 is made up of 14 amino acids.

Concerning this clonotype: This may be a read error, as it is one base from a much larger clone. The conserved phenylalanine or tryptophan normally closing the CDR3 is absent here, so this likely arose from a read error. V usage is TRBV25-1 and J usage is TRBJ2-6, with no clear D. The CDR3 extends over 15 amino acids. Germline V gives CDR1 MGHDK, CDR2 SYGVNS. V was trimmed by 2 bases and J by 2 bases, leaving 7 bases between them. CDR3 protein: CASSESHTGANVLTL. For the CDR3, the DNA is TGTGCCAGCAGTGAAAGTCACACTGGGGCCAACGTCCTGACTCTC.

As for this clonotype: Relative to the germline gene, one junction end is altered; a read error may explain this. The rearrangement joins TRBV11-2 to TRBJ2-1; possible D gene TRBD2, 5 bases. CDR3 size: 17 residues. Germline values: CDR1 SGHAT, CDR2 FQNNGV. The CDR3: CASSLAVRGPSRNGQFF. The DNA of the CDR3 is TGTGCAAGCAGCTTAGCAGTAAGAGGGCCTTCGCGCAATGGGCAGTTCTTC.

As regards this clonotype: Without the conserved terminal phenylalanine or tryptophan, this CDR3 likely stems from a read error. V is TRBV10-3 and J is TRBJ2-3, with 9 nucleotides matching TRBD2. The J segment lost 2 bases and the V segment lost 10 bases, leaving 7 bases of the junction unmatched. The germline gives CDR1 ENHRY, CDR2 SYGVKD. CDR3 length: 14 amino acids. CDR3 amino acids: CATGQREDTDTQYL. The CDR3 DNA sequence: TGTGCCACCGGACAGCGGGAGGACACAGATACGCAGTATTTG.

This sequence joins TRBV12-3 or TRBV12-4 and TRBJ2-1; the D is unclear. With 5 bases removed from V and 5 bases from J, the gap between germline ends came to 16 bases. The CDR3 loop spans 15 amino acids. The CDR3 loop reads CASSPRNQRDNEQFF. The CDR3 bases are TGTGCCAGCAGTCCCCGCAATCAGCGCGACAATGAGCAGTTCTTC.

This clonotype was observed a handful of times. The chain couples TRBV3-1 to TRBJ2-7; D gene unclear. Trimming pared 3 bases from V and 2 bases from J, leaving 14 bases between. Germline CDR1 reads LGHDT; CDR2 reads YNNKEL (reference sequence). The CDR3 extends over 15 amino acids. This CDR3 reads CASSHDSGPTYEQYF. CDR3 in DNA: TGTGCCAGCAGCCACGATTCGGGCCCAACCTACGAGCAGTACTTC.